The clone carrying this TCR beta chain occurred many times. Its antigen is undetermined. Trimming took off 1 base at V and 0 bases at J, with 9 bases between the two ends. Germline V lookup: CDR1 DFQATT, CDR2 SNEGSKA (reference sequence). The CDR3 spans 14 residues. The entry originates in a study of T cells in Graves' hyperthyroidism and ophthalmopathy. RNA transcripts served as the template for amplifying TCR beta CDR3 regions. The primer set for the first-round RT-PCR of the TCR CDR3 was HTBI. TCRdb reprocessed the multiplex PCR reads with MiXCR, giving one entry per CDR3 protein. The sample has a few hundred thousand distinct CDR3 sequences, around 20% seen once. Stable Graves' hyperthyroidism meant no ophthalmopathy progression within 18 months. Study findings and constraints: Ophthalmopathy cases were set apart from stable hyperthyroidism by a 13 V-J model.

This rearrangement joins TRBV20-1 to TRBJ1-1; TRBD1 is a possible D gene (5 bases). The sample was blood. The receptor was isolated from a man between 18 and 35 years old with Graves' hyperthyroidism. The CDR3 coding sequence is TGCAGTGCTAGAGGGGGACCGCTGAACACTGAAGCTTTCTTT. It translates to CSARGGPLNTEAFF.